The clone carrying this T cell receptor beta chain was seen repeatedly, ten times or more. The antigen is not known. The read terminates 3 residues ahead of where the CDR3 ends, so the germline J gene completes it. The sample comes from a study of T cell clonality in common variable immunodeficiency. General study findings and limits: In common variable immunodeficiency, TCR beta chains reportedly carried fewer deletions and N-nucleotide insertions. TCRbeta clonality was increased in CVID versus healthy controls.

The protocol was immunoSEQ multiplex PCR, while the TCRdb copy is restricted to in-frame clones and leaves out a portion. The record shows approximately 28,000 clones for this sample, with no singletons present. The CDR3 is 13 amino acids. Trimming removed 7 bases at V and 2 bases at J, with 12 bases between. CDR1 and CDR2 from the germline V gene are SGHDT and YYEEEE. Aged about 8 to 64 years, CVID subjects averaged around 43 years old. What was sequenced was peripheral blood mononuclear cells. This receptor was taken from a human donor with common variable immunodeficiency. The chain joins TRBV5-6 to TRBJ2-5; D may be TRBD1 (5 bases). Incomplete CDR3 DNA: TGTGCCAGCCTGAAGGGGCTTCAAGAGACC. Translation: CASLKGLQET. The complete CDR3 protein is CASLKGLQETQYF.